This T cell receptor (beta chain) was identified in a study of cytomegalovirus exposure and HLA in healthy donors. Of note for this clone: Its antigen is currently unknown. Distinct nucleotide sequences in the sample also encode this CDR3.

The germline V gene has CDR1 SGHAT and CDR2 FQNNGV. V lost 1 base and J lost 2; bases outside the gene matches: 3. This CDR3 has 16 residues. Overall study results and limits: Within an earlier analysis, most TCR beta V segments proved productive either about 90% or about 30% of the time. The sole available immune exposure information was CMV serostatus. In vitro checks showed that three CMV-associated chains really do target CMV antigens.

Use of 60 Vbeta and 13 Jbeta primers characterized the PCR. TCRdb's copy holds only in-frame clones and misses some; the assay was immunoSEQ multiplex PCR. The sample includes 150,000 or so clones, over 60% of them seen just once. The rearrangement links TRBV11-2 to TRBJ2-3; 10 positions agree with TRBD2. The sequence came from a man between 35 and 55 years old in good health and CMV-seropositive. Sequences were obtained from PBMCs. In DNA, the CDR3 is TGTGCCAGCAGCTTAGGGCTAGCGGGGGCCACAGATACGCAGTATTTT. Protein: CASSLGLAGATDTQYF.